What follows are 10 T cell receptor beta chains derived from one specimen sequenced in a study of blood T cell repertoires in COVID-19. Generated by immunoSEQ multiplex PCR, the TCRdb table keeps only in-frame clones and is missing some. Of tens of thousands of clones listed, 80% to 90% are singletons. The source material was peripheral blood. The receptors derive from a man of 80 years or more with acute or convalescent COVID-19.

This clone came up a few times. The gene calls are TRBV6-2 or TRBV6-3 and TRBJ2-5; 10 bases align to TRBD2. The V segment lost 6 bases and the J segment 4 bases; nucleotides outside the gene matches: 8. CDR1 MNHEY and CDR2 SVGEGT come from the germline V gene. This CDR3 is built from 15 residues. The chain's CDR3 is CASSLLAGSGETQYF. The CDR3 DNA sequence: TGTGCCAGCAGCCTACTAGCGGGGTCTGGAGAGACCCAGTACTTC.

This chain joins TRBV21-1 and TRBJ2-3; TRBD2 is taken as the D call from the table, unchecked against the DNA. TRBV21-1 is a pseudogene locus. This CDR3 has 16 amino acids. CDR3 amino acids: CASRSVPGGGTDTQYF. The CDR3 DNA is TGTGCCAGCAGGTCGGTCCCCGGGGGGGGCACAGATACGCAGTATTTT.

The chain couples TRBV19 to TRBJ2-1; no firm D call. CDR1 and CDR2 (germline): LNHDA, SQIVND (reference sequence). This CDR3 contains 16 residues. Trimming cost V 5 bases and J 2 bases, with 16 bases left between them. DNA of the CDR3: TGTGCCAGTAGTCCAACCGGAATGGGCCCCTACAATGAGCAGTTCTTC. This encodes CASSPTGMGPYNEQFF.

V usage is TRBV3-1 (or the pseudogene TRBV3-2) and J usage is TRBJ2-7; D is ambiguous. CDR3 length equals 12 residues. The germline V gene has CDR1 LGHDT and CDR2 YNNKEL (reference sequence). V shed 5 bases and J shed 6 bases, with 11 bases lying between them. The CDR3 nucleotides read TGTGCCAGCAGCAGCCCCTCGAGCGAGCAGTACTTC. Protein product: CASSSPSSEQYF.

The chain has TRBV3-1 (or the pseudogene TRBV3-2) and TRBJ1-2; TRBD1 might be the D (6 bases). Germline assignment: CDR1 LGHDT and CDR2 YNNKEL (reference sequence). The CDR3 contains 15 residues. V shed 3 bases and J shed 0 bases, with 11 bases lying between them. The DNA for the CDR3 is TGTGCCAGCAGCCAGGGGGACACATCTAACTATGGCTACACCTTC. Translation gives CASSQGDTSNYGYTF.

The chain couples TRBV6-4 to TRBJ1-1, with 7 positions matching TRBD1. Trimming removed 3 bases from V and 5 bases from J; junction bases left unmatched: 3. Germline values: CDR1 MRHNA, CDR2 SNTAGT. CDR3 length: 13 residues. CDR3 sequence reads: CASSETGFTEAFF. CDR3 coding DNA: TGTGCCAGCAGTGAGACAGGGTTTACTGAAGCTTTCTTT.

The chain links TRBV7-3 to TRBJ2-1; D unresolved. The CDR3 totals 15 residues. Trimming took off 2 bases at V and 9 bases at J, with 17 bases between the two ends. Germline V lookup: CDR1 SGHTA, CDR2 FQGTGA. CDR3 residues: CASSLQLTYGGEQFF. Written as DNA, the CDR3 is TGTGCCAGCAGCTTACAATTAACATACGGCGGTGAGCAGTTCTTC.

This clone occurred once. V gene TRBV2 combines with J gene TRBJ2-1; TRBD1 matches at 9 bases. J was trimmed by 6 bases and V by 6 bases; bases with no gene match: 9. The CDR3 extends over 15 amino acids. Germline V gene lookup returns CDR1 SNHLY and CDR2 FYNNEI. The CDR3 nucleotides are TGTGCCAGCAGCAGACAGGGGGACATTTTCAATGAGCAGTTCTTC. Encoded protein: CASSRQGDIFNEQFF.

The rearrangement joins TRBV7-2 to TRBJ1-5; TRBD1 matches at 9 bases. V shed 1 base, J shed 0 bases, and the junction held 10 bases outside the gene matches. Germline CDR1 and CDR2: SGHTA and FQGNSA. CDR3 length: 19 residues. CDR3 protein: CASSLVAGQGLYSNQPQHF. Here the CDR3 DNA reads TGTGCCAGCAGCTTAGTAGCGGGACAGGGCCTTTATAGCAATCAGCCCCAGCATTTT.

This clone was seen a single time. The CDR3 DNA reads TGCAGCTGCATAATCTGGGGGGAAAGCACAGATACGCAGTATTTT. It encodes CSCIIWGESTDTQYF. V usage is TRBV29-1 and J usage is TRBJ2-3; TRBD2 might be the D (6 bases). The germline V gene has CDR1 SQVTM and CDR2 ANQGSEA. CDR3 length: 15 amino acids. The ends were cut back, 8 bases at V and 0 bases at J, with 18 bases in the middle.